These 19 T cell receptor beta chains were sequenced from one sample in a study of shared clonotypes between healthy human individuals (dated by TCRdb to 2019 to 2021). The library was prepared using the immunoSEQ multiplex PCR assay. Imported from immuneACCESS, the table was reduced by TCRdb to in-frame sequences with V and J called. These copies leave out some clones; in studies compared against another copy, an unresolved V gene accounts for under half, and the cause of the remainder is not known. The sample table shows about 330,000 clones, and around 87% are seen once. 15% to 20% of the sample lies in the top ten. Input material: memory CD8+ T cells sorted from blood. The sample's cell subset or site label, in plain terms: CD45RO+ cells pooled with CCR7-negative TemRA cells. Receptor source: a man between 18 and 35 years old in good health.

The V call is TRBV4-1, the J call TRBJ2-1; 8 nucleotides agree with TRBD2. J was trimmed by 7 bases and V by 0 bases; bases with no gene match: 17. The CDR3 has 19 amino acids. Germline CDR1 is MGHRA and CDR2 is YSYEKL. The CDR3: CASSQEGALGLAGLNEQFF. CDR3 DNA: TGCGCCAGCAGCCAAGAGGGGGCCCTAGGGCTAGCGGGCCTAAATGAGCAGTTCTTC.

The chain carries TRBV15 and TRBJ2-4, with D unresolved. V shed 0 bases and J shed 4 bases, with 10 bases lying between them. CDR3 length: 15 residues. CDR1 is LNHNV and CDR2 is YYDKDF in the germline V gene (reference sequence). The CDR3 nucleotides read TGTGCCACCAGCAGAGATCCGAAGACAAAAAACATTCAGTACTTC. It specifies CATSRDPKTKNIQYF.

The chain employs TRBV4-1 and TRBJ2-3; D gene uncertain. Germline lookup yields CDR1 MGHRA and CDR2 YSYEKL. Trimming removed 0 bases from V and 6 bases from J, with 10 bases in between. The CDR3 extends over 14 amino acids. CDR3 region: CASSQEMRADTQYF. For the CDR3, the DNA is TGCGCCAGCAGCCAAGAAATGAGAGCGGATACGCAGTATTTT.

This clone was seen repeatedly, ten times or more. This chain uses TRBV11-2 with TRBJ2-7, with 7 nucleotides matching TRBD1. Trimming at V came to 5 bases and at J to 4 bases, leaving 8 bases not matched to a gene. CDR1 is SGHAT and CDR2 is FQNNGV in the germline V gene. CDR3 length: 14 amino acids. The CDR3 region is CASSANRGAYEQYF. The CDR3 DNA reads TGTGCCAGCAGCGCGAACAGGGGAGCGTACGAGCAGTACTTC.

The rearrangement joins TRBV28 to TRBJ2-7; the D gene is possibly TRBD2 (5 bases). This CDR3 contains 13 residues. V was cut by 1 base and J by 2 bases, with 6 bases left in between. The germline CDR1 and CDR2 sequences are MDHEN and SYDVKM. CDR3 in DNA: TGTGCCAGCAGTTTATTCGGGACCTACGAGCAGTACTTC. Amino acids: CASSLFGTYEQYF. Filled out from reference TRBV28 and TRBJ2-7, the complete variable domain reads DVKVTQSSRYLVKRTGEKVFLECVQDMDHENMFWYRQDPGLGLRLIYFSYDVKMKEKGDIPEGYSVSREKKERFSLILESASTNQTSMYLCASSLFGTYEQYFGPGTRLTVT.

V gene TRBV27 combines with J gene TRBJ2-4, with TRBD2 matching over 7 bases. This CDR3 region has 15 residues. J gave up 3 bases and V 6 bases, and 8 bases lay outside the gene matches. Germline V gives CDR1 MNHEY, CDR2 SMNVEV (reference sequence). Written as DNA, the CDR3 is TGTGCCAGCAGCCGTGGCTGGGGGGGCAAAAACATTCAGTACTTC. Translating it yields CASSRGWGGKNIQYF.

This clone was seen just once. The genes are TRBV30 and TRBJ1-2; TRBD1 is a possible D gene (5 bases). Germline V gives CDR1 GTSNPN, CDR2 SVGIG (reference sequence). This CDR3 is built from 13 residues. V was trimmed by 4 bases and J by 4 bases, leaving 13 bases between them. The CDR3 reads CAWKWGMGYGYTF. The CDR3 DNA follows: TGTGCCTGGAAATGGGGGATGGGCTATGGCTACACCTTC. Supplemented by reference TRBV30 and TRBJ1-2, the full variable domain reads SQTIHQWPATLVQPVGSPLSLECTVEGTSNPNLYWYRQAAGRGLQLLFYSVGIGQISSEVPQNLSASRPQDRQFILSSKKLLLSDSGFYLCAWKWGMGYGYTFGSGTRLTVV.

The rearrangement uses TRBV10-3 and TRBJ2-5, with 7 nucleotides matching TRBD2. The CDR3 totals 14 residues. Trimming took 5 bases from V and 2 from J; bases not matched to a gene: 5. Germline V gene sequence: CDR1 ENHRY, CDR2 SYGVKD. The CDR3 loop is CAISPPGLQETQYF. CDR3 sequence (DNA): TGTGCCATCAGTCCCCCGGGACTACAAGAGACCCAGTACTTC.

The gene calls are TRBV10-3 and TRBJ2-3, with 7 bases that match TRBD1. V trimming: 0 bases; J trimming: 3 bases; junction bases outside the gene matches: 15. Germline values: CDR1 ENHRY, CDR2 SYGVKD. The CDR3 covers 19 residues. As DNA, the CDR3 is TGTGCCATCAGTGAGTCTAATTGGGGACAGAGATCAAGGACAGATACGCAGTATTTT. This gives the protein CAISESNWGQRSRTDTQYF.

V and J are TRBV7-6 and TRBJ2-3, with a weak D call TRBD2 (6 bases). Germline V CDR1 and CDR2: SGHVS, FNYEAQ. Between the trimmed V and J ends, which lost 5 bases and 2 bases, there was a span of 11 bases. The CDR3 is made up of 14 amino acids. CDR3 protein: CASSRDFNTDTQYF. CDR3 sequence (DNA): TGTGCCAGCAGCCGGGACTTCAACACAGATACGCAGTATTTT.

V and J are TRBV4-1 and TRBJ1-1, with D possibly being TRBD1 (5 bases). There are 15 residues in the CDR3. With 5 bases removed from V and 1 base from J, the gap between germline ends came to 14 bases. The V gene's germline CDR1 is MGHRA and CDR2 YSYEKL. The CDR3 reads CASSYRGEGNTEAFF. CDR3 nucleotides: TGCGCCAGCAGCTACCGAGGGGAGGGGAACACTGAAGCTTTCTTT.

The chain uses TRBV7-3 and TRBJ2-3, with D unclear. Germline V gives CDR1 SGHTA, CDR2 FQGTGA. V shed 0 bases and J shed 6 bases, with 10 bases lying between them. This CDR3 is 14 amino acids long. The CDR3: CASSLTGNRDTQYF. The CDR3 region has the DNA TGTGCCAGCAGCTTAACAGGGAATAGGGATACGCAGTATTTT.

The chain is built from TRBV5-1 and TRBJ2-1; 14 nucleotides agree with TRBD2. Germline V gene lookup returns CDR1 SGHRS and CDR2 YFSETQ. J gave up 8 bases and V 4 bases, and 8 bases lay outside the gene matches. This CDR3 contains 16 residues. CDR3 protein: CASSLGTSGSLYEQFF. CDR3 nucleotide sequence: TGCGCCAGCAGCCTGGGGACTAGCGGGAGTTTGTATGAGCAGTTCTTC.

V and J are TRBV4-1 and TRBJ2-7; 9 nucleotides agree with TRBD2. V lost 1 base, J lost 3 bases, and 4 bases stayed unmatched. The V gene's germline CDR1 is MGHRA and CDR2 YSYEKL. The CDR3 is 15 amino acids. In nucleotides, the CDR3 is TGCGCCAGCAGCCAAGGCCTAGCGGGATACTACGAGCAGTACTTC. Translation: CASSQGLAGYYEQYF.

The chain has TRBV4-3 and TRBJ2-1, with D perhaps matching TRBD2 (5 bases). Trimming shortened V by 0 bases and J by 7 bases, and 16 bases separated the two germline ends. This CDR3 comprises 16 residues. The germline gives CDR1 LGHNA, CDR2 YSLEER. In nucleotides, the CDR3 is TGCGCCAGCAGCCAAGATTTCGGGGAGTGGAGGAATGAGCAGTTCTTC. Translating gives CASSQDFGEWRNEQFF.

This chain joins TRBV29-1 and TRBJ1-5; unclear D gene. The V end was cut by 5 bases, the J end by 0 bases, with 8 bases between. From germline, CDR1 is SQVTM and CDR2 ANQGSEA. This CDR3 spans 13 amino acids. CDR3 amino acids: CSVRIDSNQPQHF. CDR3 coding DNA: TGCAGCGTTCGGATCGATAGCAATCAGCCCCAGCATTTT.

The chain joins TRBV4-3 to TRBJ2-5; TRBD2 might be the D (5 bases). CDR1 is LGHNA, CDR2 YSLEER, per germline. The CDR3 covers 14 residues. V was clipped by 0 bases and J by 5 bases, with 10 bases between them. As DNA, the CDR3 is TGCGCCAGCAGCCAAGATGAGGGTTGGGAGACCCAGTACTTC. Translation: CASSQDEGWETQYF.

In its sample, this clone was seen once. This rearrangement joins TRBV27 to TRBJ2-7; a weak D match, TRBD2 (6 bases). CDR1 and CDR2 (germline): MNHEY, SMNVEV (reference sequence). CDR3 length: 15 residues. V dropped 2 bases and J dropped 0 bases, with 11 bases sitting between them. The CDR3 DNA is TGTGCCAGCAGTTTACGCGGGAAGAGCTCCTACGAGCAGTACTTC. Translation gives CASSLRGKSSYEQYF.

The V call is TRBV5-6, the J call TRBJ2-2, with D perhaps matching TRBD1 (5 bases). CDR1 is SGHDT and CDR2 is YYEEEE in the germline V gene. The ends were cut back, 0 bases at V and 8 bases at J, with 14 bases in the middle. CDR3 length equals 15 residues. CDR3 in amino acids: CASSLGQLGVGELFF. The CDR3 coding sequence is TGTGCCAGCAGCTTGGGACAGCTCGGAGTTGGGGAGCTGTTTTTT.